This T cell receptor (beta chain) was sequenced during a study of prognosis after radiotherapy for stage I lung cancer. Study findings and constraints: Reportedly, the usage of TRBV and TRBJ genes was not the same in patients with and without metastases. When patients developed distant metastases, their Shannon entropy after stereotactic body radiation therapy was lower.

Comments on this clonotype: As yet, its antigen is unknown.

Two-round multiplex PCR on genomic DNA was the method by which TCR beta CDR3 was amplified. Round one of PCR was performed, and it used primers specific to each TRBV and TRBJ gene. MiXCR was run by TCRdb on the multiplex PCR reads, yielding one entry per CDR3 protein. The data show some 20,000 distinct CDR3 sequences, 50% to 60% seen once. The specimen comprised PBMCs, sampled before or after stereotactic body radiation therapy (not recorded which). The receptor was derived from a donor over 45 with non-small cell lung cancer.

CDR3 protein: CASGCESYEQYF. The CDR3 DNA sequence: TGTGCCAGCGGTTGTGAATCCTACGAGCAGTACTTC. The rearrangement joins TRBV2 to TRBJ2-7; D gene uncertain. Germline assignment: CDR1 SNHLY and CDR2 FYNNEI. The CDR3 runs to 12 residues. V gave up 8 bases and J gave up 1 base, with 9 bases separating them.